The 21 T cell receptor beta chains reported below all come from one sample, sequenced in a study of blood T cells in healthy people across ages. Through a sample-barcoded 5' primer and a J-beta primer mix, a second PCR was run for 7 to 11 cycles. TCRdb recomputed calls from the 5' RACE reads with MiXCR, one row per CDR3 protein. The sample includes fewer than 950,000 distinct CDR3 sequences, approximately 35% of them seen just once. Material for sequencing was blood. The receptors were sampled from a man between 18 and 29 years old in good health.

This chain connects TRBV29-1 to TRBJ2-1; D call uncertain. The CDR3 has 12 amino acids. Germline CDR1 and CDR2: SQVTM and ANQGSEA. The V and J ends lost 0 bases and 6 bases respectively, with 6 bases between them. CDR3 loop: CSVEEASNEQFF. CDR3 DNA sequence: TGCAGCGTTGAAGAGGCCTCCAATGAGCAGTTCTTC.

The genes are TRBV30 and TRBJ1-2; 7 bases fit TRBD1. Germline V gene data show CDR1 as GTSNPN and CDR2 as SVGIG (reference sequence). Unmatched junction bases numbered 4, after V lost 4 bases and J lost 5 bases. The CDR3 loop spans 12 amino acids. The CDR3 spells CAWTRQGYGYTF. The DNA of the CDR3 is TGTGCCTGGACTAGACAGGGTTATGGCTACACCTTC.

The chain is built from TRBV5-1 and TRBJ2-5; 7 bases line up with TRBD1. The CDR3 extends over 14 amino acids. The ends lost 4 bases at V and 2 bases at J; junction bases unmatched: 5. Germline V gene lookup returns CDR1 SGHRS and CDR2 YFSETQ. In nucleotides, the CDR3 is TGCGCCAGCAGCGAGTGGACAGGTCAAGAGACCCAGTACTTC. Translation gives CASSEWTGQETQYF.

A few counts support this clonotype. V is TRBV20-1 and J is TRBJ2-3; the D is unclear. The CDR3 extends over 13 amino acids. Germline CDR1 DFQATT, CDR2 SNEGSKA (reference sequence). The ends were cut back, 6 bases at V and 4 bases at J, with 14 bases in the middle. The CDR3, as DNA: TGCAGTGCCAGACCATTGACCCCAGATACGCAGTATTTT. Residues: CSARPLTPDTQYF.

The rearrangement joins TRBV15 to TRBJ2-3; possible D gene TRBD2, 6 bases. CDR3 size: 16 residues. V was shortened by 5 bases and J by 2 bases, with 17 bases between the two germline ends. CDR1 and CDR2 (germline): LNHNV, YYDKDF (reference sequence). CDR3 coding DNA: TGTGCCACCAGCCCGAGGTCCGGAGGGGCCACAGATACGCAGTATTTT. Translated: CATSPRSGGATDTQYF.

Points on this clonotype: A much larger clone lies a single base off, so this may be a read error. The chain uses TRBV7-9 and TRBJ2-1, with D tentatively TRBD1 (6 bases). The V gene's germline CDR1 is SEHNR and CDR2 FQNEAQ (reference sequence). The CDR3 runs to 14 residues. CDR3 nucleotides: TGTGCCAGCAGCCCTGAACAGGGCAACAATGTGCAGTTCTTC. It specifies CASSPEQGNNVQFF.

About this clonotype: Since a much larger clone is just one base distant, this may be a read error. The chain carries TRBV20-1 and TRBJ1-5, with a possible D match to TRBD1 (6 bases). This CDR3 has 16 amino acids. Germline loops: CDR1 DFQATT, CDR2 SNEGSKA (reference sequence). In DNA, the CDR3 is TGCAGTACTAGGGTAGCCGGGGGGCGCAGCAATCAGCCCCAGCATTTT. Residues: CSTRVAGGRSNQPQHF.

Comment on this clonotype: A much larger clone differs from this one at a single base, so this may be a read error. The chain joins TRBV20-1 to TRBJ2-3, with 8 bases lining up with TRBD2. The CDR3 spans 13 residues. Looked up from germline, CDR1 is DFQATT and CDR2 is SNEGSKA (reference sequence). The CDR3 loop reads CGAPAGVGDTQYF. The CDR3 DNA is TGCGGTGCCCCAGCGGGGGTTGGAGATACGCAGTATTTT.

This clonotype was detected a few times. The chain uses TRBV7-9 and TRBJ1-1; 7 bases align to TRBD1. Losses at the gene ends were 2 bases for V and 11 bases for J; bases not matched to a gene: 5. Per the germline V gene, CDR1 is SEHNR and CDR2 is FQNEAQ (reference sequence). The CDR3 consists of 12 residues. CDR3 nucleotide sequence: TGTGCCAGCAGCTTACCCCAGGGGGAGGCTTTCTTT. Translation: CASSLPQGEAFF.

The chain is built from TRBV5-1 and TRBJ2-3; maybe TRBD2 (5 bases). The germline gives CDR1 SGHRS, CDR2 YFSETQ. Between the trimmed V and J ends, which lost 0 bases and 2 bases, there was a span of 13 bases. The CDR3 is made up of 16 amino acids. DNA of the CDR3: TGCGCCAGCAGCTTGGCCGCGGACGGGAACACAGATACGCAGTATTTT. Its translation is CASSLAADGNTDTQYF. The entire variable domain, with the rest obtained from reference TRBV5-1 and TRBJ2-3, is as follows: KAGVTQTPRYLIKTRGQQVTLSCSPISGHRSVSWYQQTPGQGLQFLFEYFSETQRNKGNFPGRFSGRQFSNSRSEMNVSTLELGDSALYLCASSLAADGNTDTQYFGPGTRLTVL.

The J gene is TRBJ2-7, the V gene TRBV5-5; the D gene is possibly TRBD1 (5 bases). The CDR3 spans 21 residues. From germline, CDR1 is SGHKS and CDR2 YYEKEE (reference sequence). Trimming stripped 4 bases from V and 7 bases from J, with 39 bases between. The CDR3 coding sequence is TGTGCCAGCAGCCCGCCCCGGGTACAGGTCAAGCTTCCTCCCGTATACAATGAGCAGTACTTC. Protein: CASSPPRVQVKLPPVYNEQYF.

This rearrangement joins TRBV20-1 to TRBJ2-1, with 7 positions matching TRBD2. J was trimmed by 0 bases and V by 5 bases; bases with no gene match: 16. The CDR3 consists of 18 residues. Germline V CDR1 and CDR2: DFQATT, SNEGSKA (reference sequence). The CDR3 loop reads CSAQPPSGETSSYNEQFF. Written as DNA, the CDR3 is TGCAGTGCTCAACCCCCCAGCGGGGAGACGAGCTCCTACAATGAGCAGTTCTTC.

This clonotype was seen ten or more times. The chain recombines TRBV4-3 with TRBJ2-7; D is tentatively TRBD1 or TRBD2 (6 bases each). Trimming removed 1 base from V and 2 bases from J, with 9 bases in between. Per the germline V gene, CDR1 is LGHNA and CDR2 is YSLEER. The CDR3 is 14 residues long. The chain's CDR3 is CASSQAEGAYEQYF. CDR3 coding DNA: TGCGCCAGCAGCCAAGCGGAGGGGGCCTACGAGCAGTACTTC.

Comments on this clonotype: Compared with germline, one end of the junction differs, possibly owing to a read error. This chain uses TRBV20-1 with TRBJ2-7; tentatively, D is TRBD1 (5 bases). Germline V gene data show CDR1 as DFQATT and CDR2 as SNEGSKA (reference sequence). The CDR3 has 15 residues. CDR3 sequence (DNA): TGCAGTGCTAGAGATTCGTTAGCAGGGTCCTACGAGCGGTACTTC. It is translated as CSARDSLAGSYERYF.

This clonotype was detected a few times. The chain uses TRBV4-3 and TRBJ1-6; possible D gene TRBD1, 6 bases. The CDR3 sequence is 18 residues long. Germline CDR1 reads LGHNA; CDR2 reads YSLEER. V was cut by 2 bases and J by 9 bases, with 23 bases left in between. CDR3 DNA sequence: TGCGCCAGCAGCCAATTGAAGCCTACACAGGGACGGGGTTCACCCCTCCACTTT. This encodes CASSQLKPTQGRGSPLHF.

The chain's CDR3 is CASTKGRDAGRGYTF. DNA of the CDR3: TGTGCCAGCACCAAGGGCCGGGACGCCGGCAGGGGCTACACCTTC. The rearrangement links TRBV27 to TRBJ1-2; D is perhaps TRBD1 (5 bases). Germline values: CDR1 MNHEY, CDR2 SMNVEV (reference sequence). The CDR3 runs 15 residues. The germline V and J ends were trimmed by 7 bases and 8 bases, with 23 bases remaining between them.

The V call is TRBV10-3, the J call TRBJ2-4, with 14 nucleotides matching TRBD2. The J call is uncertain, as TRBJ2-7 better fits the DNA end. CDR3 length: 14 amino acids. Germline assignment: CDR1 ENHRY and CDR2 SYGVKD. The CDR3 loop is CAIGLAGGTYEQYF. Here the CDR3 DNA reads TGTGCCATAGGACTAGCGGGGGGCACCTACGAGCAGTACTTC.

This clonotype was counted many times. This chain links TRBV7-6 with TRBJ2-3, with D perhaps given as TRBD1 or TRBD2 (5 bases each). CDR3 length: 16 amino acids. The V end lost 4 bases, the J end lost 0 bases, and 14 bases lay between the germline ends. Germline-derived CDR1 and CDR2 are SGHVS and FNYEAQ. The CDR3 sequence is CASSSSRAGSTDTQYF. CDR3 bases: TGTGCCAGCAGCTCAAGCAGGGCGGGTAGCACAGATACGCAGTATTTT.

The CDR3 coding sequence is TGTGCCAGCAGCTTAGACCCTCCGGGACTAGTGTCCTACGAGCAGTACTTC. It is translated as CASSLDPPGLVSYEQYF. V usage is TRBV11-1 and J usage is TRBJ2-7; 8 bases agree with TRBD2. Per the germline V gene, CDR1 is SGHAT and CDR2 is FQDESV (reference sequence). This CDR3 is 17 amino acids long. Trimming cost V 1 base and J 1 base; bases outside gene matches: 9.

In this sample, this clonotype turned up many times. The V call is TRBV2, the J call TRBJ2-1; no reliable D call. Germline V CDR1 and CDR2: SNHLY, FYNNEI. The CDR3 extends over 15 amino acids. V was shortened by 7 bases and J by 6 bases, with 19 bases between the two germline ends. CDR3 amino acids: CASTLLRNGFNEQFF. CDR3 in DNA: TGTGCCAGCACCCTACTCAGAAACGGTTTCAATGAGCAGTTCTTC.

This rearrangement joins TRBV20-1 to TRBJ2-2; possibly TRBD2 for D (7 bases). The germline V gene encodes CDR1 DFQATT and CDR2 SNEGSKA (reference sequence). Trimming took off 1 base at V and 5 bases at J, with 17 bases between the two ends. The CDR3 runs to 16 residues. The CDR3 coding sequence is TGCAGTGCTAGAGGGGCGGGGGCGGGTTCAACCGGGGAGCTGTTTTTT. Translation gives CSARGAGAGSTGELFF.